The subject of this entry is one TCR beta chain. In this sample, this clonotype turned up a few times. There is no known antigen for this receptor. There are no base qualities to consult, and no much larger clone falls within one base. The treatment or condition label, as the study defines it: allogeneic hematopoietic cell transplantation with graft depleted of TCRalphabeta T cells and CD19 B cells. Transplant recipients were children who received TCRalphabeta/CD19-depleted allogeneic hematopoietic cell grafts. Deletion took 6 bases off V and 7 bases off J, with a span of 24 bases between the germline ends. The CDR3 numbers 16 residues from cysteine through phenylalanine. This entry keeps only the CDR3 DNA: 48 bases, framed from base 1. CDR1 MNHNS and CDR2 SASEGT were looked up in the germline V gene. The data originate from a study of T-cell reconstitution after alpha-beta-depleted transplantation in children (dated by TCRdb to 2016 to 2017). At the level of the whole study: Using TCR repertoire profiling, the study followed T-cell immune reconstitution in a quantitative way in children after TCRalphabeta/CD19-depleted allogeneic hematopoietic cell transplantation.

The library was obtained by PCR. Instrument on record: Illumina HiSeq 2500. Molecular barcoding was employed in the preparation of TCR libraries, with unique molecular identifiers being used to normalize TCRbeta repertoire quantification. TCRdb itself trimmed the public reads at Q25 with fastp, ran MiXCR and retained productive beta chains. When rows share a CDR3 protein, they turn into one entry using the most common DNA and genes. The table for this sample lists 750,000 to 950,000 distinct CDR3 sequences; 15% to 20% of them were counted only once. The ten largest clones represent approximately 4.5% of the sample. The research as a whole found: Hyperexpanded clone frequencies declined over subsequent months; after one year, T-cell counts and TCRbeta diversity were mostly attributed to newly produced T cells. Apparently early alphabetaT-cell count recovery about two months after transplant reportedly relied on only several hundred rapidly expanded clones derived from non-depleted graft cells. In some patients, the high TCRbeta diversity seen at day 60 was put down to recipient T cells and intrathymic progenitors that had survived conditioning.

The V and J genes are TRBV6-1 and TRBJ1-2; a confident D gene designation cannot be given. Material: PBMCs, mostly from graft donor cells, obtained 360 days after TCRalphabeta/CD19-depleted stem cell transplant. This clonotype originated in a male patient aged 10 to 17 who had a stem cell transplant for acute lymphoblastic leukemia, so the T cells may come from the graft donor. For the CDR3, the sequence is CASSLDRAPGPLGYTF. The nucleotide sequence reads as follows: TGTGCCAGCAGCCTGGACCGGGCCCCTGGACCACTTGGCTACACCTTC.